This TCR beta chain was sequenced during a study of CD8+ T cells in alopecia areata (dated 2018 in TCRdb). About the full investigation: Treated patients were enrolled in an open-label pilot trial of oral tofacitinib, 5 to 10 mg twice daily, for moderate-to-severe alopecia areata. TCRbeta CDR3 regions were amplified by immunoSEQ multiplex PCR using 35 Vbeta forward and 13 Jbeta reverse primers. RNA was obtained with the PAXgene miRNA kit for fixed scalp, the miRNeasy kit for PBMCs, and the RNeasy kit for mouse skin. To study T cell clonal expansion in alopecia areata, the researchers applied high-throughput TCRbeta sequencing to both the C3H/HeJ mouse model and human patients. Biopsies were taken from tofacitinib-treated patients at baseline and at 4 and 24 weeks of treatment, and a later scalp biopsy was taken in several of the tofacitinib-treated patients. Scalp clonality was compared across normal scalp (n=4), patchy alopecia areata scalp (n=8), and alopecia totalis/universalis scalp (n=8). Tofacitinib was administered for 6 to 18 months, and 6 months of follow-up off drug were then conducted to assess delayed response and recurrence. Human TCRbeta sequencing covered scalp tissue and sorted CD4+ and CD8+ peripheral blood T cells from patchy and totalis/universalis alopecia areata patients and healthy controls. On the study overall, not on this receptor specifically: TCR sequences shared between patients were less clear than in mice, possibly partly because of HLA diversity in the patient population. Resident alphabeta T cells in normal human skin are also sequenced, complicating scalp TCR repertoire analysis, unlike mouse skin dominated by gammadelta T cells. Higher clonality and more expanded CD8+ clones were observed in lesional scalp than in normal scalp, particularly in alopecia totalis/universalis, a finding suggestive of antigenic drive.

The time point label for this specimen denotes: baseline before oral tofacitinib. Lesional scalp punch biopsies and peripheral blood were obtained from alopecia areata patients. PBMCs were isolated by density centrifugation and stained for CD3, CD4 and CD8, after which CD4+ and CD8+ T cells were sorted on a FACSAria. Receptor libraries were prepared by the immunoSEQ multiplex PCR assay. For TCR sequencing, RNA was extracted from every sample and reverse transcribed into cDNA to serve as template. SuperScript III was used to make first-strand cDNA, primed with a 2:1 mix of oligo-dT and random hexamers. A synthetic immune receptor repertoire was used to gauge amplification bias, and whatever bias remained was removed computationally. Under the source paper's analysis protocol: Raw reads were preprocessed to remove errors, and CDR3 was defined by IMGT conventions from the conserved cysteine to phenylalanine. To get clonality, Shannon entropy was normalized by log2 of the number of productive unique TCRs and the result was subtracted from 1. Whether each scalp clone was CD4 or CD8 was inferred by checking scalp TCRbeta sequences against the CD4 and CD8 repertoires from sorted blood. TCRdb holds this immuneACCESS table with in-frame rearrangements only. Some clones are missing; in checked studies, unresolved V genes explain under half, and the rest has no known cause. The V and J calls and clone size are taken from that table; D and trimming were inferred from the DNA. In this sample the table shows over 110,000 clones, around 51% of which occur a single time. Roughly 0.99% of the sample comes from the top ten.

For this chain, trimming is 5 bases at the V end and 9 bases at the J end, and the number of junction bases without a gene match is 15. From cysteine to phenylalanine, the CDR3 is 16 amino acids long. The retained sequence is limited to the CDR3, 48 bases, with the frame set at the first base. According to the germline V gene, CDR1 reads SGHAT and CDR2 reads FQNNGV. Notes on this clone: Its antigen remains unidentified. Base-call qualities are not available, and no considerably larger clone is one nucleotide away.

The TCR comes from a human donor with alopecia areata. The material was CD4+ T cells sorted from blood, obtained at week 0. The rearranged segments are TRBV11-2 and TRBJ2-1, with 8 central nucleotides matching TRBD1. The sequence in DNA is TGTGCCAGCAGCCCGAAGGCCGGGACAGGCTCGAGTGAGCAGTTCTTC. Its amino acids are CASSPKAGTGSSEQFF.